The next 24 T cell receptor beta chains were all read from a single sample in a study of OX40 agonist ivuxolimab in advanced cancers. Using immunoSEQ multiplex PCR, the repertoire was profiled, and TCRdb retains in-frame clones only, with some absent. The top ten hold 40% to 55% of the sample, which has tens of thousands of clones, around nine tenths seen once. The source material was CD4+ or CD8+ T cells sorted from blood, sampled in a trial of the OX40 agonist ivuxolimab. The receptors were sampled from an adult with an advanced solid tumor such as melanoma, head and neck, liver or kidney cancer.

The chain is built from TRBV6-5 and TRBJ1-2, with 10 bases identical to TRBD1. Trimming cost V 5 bases and J 6 bases; bases outside gene matches: 6. The length of the CDR3 is 14 residues. Germline V gene data show CDR1 as MNHEY and CDR2 as SVGAGI. The CDR3 spells CASSDDRGLDGYTF. CDR3 DNA sequence: TGTGCCAGCAGTGACGACAGGGGGCTTGATGGCTACACCTTC.

The chain employs TRBV10-1 and TRBJ2-7; TRBD2 agrees at 7 bases. CDR3 length equals 16 residues. From germline, CDR1 is WNHNN and CDR2 SYGVQD (reference sequence). V shed 0 bases, J shed 6 bases, and the junction held 11 bases outside the gene matches. The CDR3 reads CASSESVLALEFEQYF. The CDR3 nucleotides are TGCGCCAGCAGTGAGTCGGTACTAGCGTTGGAGTTCGAGCAGTACTTC.

J is TRBJ2-7 and V is TRBV27; D is possibly TRBD2 (6 bases). V was clipped by 5 bases and J by 0 bases, with 17 bases between them. The CDR3 sequence is 16 residues long. CDR1 is MNHEY and CDR2 is SMNVEV in the germline V gene (reference sequence). CDR3 protein: CASSPGGYISSYEQYF. CDR3 in DNA: TGTGCCAGCAGTCCCGGGGGATATATTAGCTCCTACGAGCAGTACTTC.

The chain employs TRBV4-1 and TRBJ2-1; D perhaps matches TRBD2 (6 bases). The CDR3 is 16 amino acids. Trimming removed 4 bases from V and 6 bases from J, with 19 bases in between. The germline gives CDR1 MGHRA, CDR2 YSYEKL. The CDR3, as DNA: TGCGCCAGCAGCCTCCAACCGGGACTTTGGCTCAATGAGCAGTTCTTC. This translates into CASSLQPGLWLNEQFF.

This clone qualifies as medium-sized. The rearrangement joins TRBV7-3 to TRBJ2-2; D is unresolved. From germline, CDR1 is SGHTA and CDR2 FQGTGA. This CDR3 is 16 amino acids long. V was shortened by 0 bases and J by 0 bases, with 8 bases between the two germline ends. The CDR3, as DNA: TGTGCCAGCAGCTTAACGCCCGTAGCGAACACCGGGGAGCTGTTTTTT. The encoded protein is CASSLTPVANTGELFF.

The V call is TRBV7-3, the J call TRBJ2-1; D is unclear. Germline CDR1 SGHTA, CDR2 FQGTGA. The ends were cut back, 5 bases at V and 0 bases at J, with 8 bases in the middle. The CDR3 has 14 residues. The CDR3, as DNA: TGTGCCAGCAGCGAGGATAGCTCCTACAATGAGCAGTTCTTC. Its translation: CASSEDSSYNEQFF.

The chain employs TRBV4-3 and TRBJ1-3; D remains unclear. This CDR3 has 13 residues. Trimming removed 3 bases at V and 4 bases at J, with 7 bases between. Germline V gene data show CDR1 as LGHNA and CDR2 as YSLEER. CDR3 in amino acids: CASSQLFGNTIYF. The CDR3 coding sequence is TGCGCCAGCAGCCAGTTATTCGGAAACACCATATATTTT.

This chain uses TRBV6-1 with TRBJ2-7; D call uncertain. From germline, CDR1 is MNHNS and CDR2 SASEGT. The V gene lost 0 bases and the J gene lost 6 bases, with 6 bases spanning the gap. The CDR3 covers 12 residues. The DNA for the CDR3 is TGTGCCAGCAGTGAAGCCTTGAGCGAGCAGTACTTC. Translating gives CASSEALSEQYF.

The gene calls are TRBV4-3 and TRBJ2-7; 12 bases fit TRBD1. CDR1 and CDR2 (germline): LGHNA, YSLEER. The J segment lost 7 bases and the V segment lost 1 base, leaving 2 bases of the junction unmatched. The CDR3 spans 14 residues. The CDR3 sequence: CASSQGDRGQEQYF. As DNA, the CDR3 is TGCGCCAGCAGCCAAGGGGACAGGGGGCAAGAGCAGTACTTC.

In this sample, this clone turned up once. The rearrangement uses TRBV30 and TRBJ2-7; the D is unclear. The CDR3 loop spans 12 amino acids. V was clipped by 1 base and J by 0 bases, with 4 bases between them. Germline-derived CDR1 and CDR2 are GTSNPN and SVGIG (reference sequence). CDR3 in amino acids: CAWSAVSYEQYF. The CDR3 nucleotides are TGTGCCTGGAGTGCAGTCTCCTACGAGCAGTACTTC.

The chain recombines TRBV30 with TRBJ2-5; TRBD2 agrees at 13 bases. Germline values: CDR1 GTSNPN, CDR2 SVGIG (reference sequence). The junction had 9 bases not matched to a gene; V was cut back by 7 bases and J by 7 bases. The CDR3 spans 14 residues. This CDR3 is CAFTGLAGFGTQYF. Here the CDR3 DNA reads TGTGCCTTCACGGGACTAGCGGGGTTTGGGACCCAGTACTTC.

The chain uses TRBV28 and TRBJ2-1; maybe TRBD2 (5 bases). The length of the CDR3 is 14 residues. Germline V gene data show CDR1 as MDHEN and CDR2 as SYDVKM. Trimming shortened V by 5 bases and J by 3 bases, and 11 bases separated the two germline ends. The CDR3 DNA follows: TGTGCCAGCAGTCCCCGAGAGGGCTACAATGAGCAGTTCTTC. Its translation is CASSPREGYNEQFF.

This chain uses TRBV27 with TRBJ1-6; no clear D. This CDR3 is built from 10 residues. Germline lookup yields CDR1 MNHEY and CDR2 SMNVEV (reference sequence). Trimming cost V 7 bases and J 7 bases, with 2 bases left between them. CDR3 sequence: CASTNSPLHF. As DNA, the CDR3 is TGTGCCAGCACAAATTCACCCCTCCACTTT.

The gene calls are TRBV10-2 and TRBJ1-2; D not resolved. V was clipped by 0 bases and J by 7 bases, with 3 bases between them. The CDR3 has 11 amino acids. Germline assignment: CDR1 WSHSY and CDR2 SAAADI. The CDR3 spells CASSESFGYTF. CDR3 in DNA: TGCGCCAGCAGTGAGTCTTTTGGCTACACCTTC.

This clone was counted once. The chain joins TRBV7-3 to TRBJ2-5, with D uncertain. Trimming stripped 1 base from V and 1 base from J, with 4 bases between. The CDR3 contains 13 residues. CDR1 and CDR2 (germline): SGHTA, FQGTGA. CDR3 protein: CASSLRPQETQYF. CDR3 DNA sequence: TGTGCCAGCAGCTTAAGACCCCAAGAGACCCAGTACTTC.

This rearrangement joins TRBV23-1 to TRBJ1-5; 7 bases are a match to TRBD1. TRBV23-1 is an ORF for which the function is uncertain. V dropped 3 bases and J dropped 4; count of bases not matched to a gene: 3. This CDR3 contains 14 residues. CDR3: CASSHQGVNQPQHF. The CDR3 DNA is TGCGCCAGCAGTCATCAGGGGGTAAATCAGCCCCAGCATTTT.

The chain's CDR3 is CASSSTGGPSGTGELFF. The CDR3 region has the DNA TGCGCCAGCAGCTCCACAGGGGGCCCCTCCGGCACCGGGGAGCTGTTTTTT. V and J are TRBV5-1 and TRBJ2-2; the match to TRBD1 covers 9 bases. Per germline, CDR1 SGHRS and CDR2 YFSETQ. With 3 bases clipped from V and 4 bases from J, the junction kept 10 bases outside the gene matches. This CDR3 comprises 17 residues.

The V and J genes are TRBV14 and TRBJ2-5; D may match TRBD1 or TRBD2 (5 bases each). The V gene's germline CDR1 is SGHDN and CDR2 FVKESK. The V end was cut by 1 base, the J end by 6 bases, with 12 bases between. This CDR3 comprises 14 residues. The CDR3 DNA reads TGTGCCAGCAGCCAAGGGGGGTACGGACAGACCCAGTACTTC. The encoded protein is CASSQGGYGQTQYF.

The chain has TRBV7-2 and TRBJ1-3; TRBD1 agrees at 9 bases. Unmatched junction bases numbered 4, after V lost 5 bases and J lost 2 bases. The CDR3 runs 15 residues. Germline loops: CDR1 SGHTA, CDR2 FQGNSA. CDR3 DNA sequence: TGTGCCAGCAGCAGAGACAGGGGGGCTGGAAACACCATATATTTT. Amino acids: CASSRDRGAGNTIYF.

This sequence joins TRBV30 and TRBJ2-7, with D possibly being TRBD2 (6 bases). Trimming took 2 bases from V and 2 from J, leaving 10 bases between them. The CDR3 is made up of 13 amino acids. The germline CDR1 and CDR2 sequences are GTSNPN and SVGIG (reference sequence). The CDR3 region is CAWSSGGAYEQYF. In DNA form, the CDR3 reads TGTGCCTGGAGTTCCGGGGGTGCCTACGAGCAGTACTTC.

This chain links TRBV7-9 with TRBJ1-1; 9 nucleotides match TRBD1. With V trimmed by 1 base and J by 0 bases, 6 bases remained unmatched. From germline, CDR1 is SEHNR and CDR2 FQNEAQ (reference sequence). The CDR3 runs to 17 residues. The CDR3 region has the DNA TGTGCCAGCAGCTTAGGGGGGACAGGGCCCATGAACACTGAAGCTTTCTTT. Its translation: CASSLGGTGPMNTEAFF. Drawing the rest from reference TRBV7-9 and TRBJ1-1, the complete variable domain is DTGVSQNPRHKITKRGQNVTFRCDPISEHNRLYWYRQTLGQGPEFLTYFQNEAQLEKSRLLSDRFSAERPKGSFSTLEIQRTEQGDSAMYLCASSLGGTGPMNTEAFFGQGTRLTVV.

This chain joins TRBV11-3 and TRBJ2-2, with D perhaps TRBD1 (7 bases). CDR3 length: 16 residues. The germline CDR1 and CDR2 sequences are SGHNT and YENEEA. Trimming took 5 bases from V and 1 from J, leaving 14 bases between them. CDR3 amino acids: CASSPYRGLNTGELFF. CDR3 DNA sequence: TGTGCCAGCAGCCCTTACAGGGGACTGAACACCGGGGAGCTGTTTTTT. Based on the CDR3 plus reference TRBV11-3 and TRBJ2-2, the full variable domain is EAGVVQSPRYKIIEKKQPVAFWCNPISGHNTLYWYLQNLGQGPELLIRYENEEAVDDSQLPKDRFSAERLKGVDSTLKIQPAELGDSAVYLCASSPYRGLNTGELFFGEGSRLTVL.

The chain has TRBV10-3 and TRBJ2-1; no reliable D call. Germline assignment: CDR1 ENHRY and CDR2 SYGVKD. V was pared by 3 bases and J by 7 bases, with 10 bases between. This CDR3 contains 13 residues. CDR3: CAISEPGGNEQFF. DNA of the CDR3: TGTGCCATCAGTGAACCCGGTGGAAATGAGCAGTTCTTC.

V is TRBV6-5 and J is TRBJ2-1; D is uncertain. The V gene lost 0 bases and the J gene lost 3 bases, with 12 bases spanning the gap. This CDR3 is built from 16 residues. CDR1 and CDR2 (germline): MNHEY, SVGAGI. CDR3 DNA: TGTGCCAGCAGTTACTCGACGAGAGACAACTACAATGAGCAGTTCTTC. Residues: CASSYSTRDNYNEQFF.